These T cell receptor beta chains were read from a single sample in a study of blood T cell repertoires in COVID-19. TCRdb's table, derived via immunoSEQ multiplex PCR, lists solely in-frame clones and lacks some. The sample lists 50,000 to 60,000 clones; roughly 90% were seen once. Sequencing input: peripheral blood. All receptors derive from a woman at least 80 years old with acute or convalescent COVID-19. CDR3s include the opening cysteine and the closing phenylalanine or tryptophan. The D gene is left open where the match is weak. The size entry is marked missing in some rows and otherwise reads once, few, many or a size class.

clone size	D gene	V gene	J gene	CDR3 DNA	CDR3 protein
-	TRBD1	TRBV20-1	TRBJ1-4	TGCAGTGCTAGTTTGGACAGGGGGGGTACTAATGAAAAACTGTTTTTT	CSASLDRGGTNEKLFF
-	TRBD1	TRBV27	TRBJ1-1	TGTGCCAGCAGCTCGACAGGGGGCATGGCTGAAGCTTTCTTT	CASSSTGGMAEAFF
-	TRBD1	TRBV5-5	TRBJ1-4	TGTGCCAGCAGCCCCGGACAGGGCCCGGGGACTAATGAAAAACTGTTTTTT	CASSPGQGPGTNEKLFF
-	-	TRBV5-1	TRBJ2-5	TGCGCCAGCAGCTTGGACACAGGGCAAGAGACCCAGTACTTC	CASSLDTGQETQYF
-	-	TRBV15	TRBJ1-5	TGTGCCACCAGCAGAGTGGGAGGGGAGTATAGCAATCAGCCCCAGCATTTT	CATSRVGGEYSNQPQHF
-	-	TRBV5-1	TRBJ1-2	TGCGCCAGCAGACCACAGGAACCCGATGGCTACACCTTC	CASRPQEPDGYTF
-	TRBD1	TRBV6-1	TRBJ2-7	TGTGCCAGCAGTGGGGGACCACAGGGGCTCCTCTACGAGCAGTACTTC	CASSGGPQGLLYEQYF
once	-	TRBV4-3	TRBJ1-1	TGCGCCAGCAGCCAAGATCGGACTTTCCACACTGAAGCTTTCTTT	CASSQDRTFHTEAFF
few	TRBD1	TRBV15	TRBJ2-7	TGTGCCACCAGCAGAGATAGGGGGCGCTCCTACGAGCAGTACTTC	CATSRDRGRSYEQYF
-	-	TRBV5-1	TRBJ1-1	TGCGCCAGCAGCTTGAGCCGGGGGAACACTGAAGCTTTCTTT	CASSLSRGNTEAFF
-	-	TRBV6-5	TRBJ1-1	TGTGCCAGCAGTTACGGGCCCCCGCCAGGCACTGAAGCTTTCTTT	CASSYGPPPGTEAFF
-	TRBD1	TRBV19	TRBJ2-2	TGTGCCAGTAGTGTCCCCCGGGACAGGGGGCCTCTTGGCACCGGGGAGCTGTTTTTT	CASSVPRDRGPLGTGELFF
-	TRBD2	TRBV7-9	TRBJ2-7	TGTGCCAGCAGCTTCGCGGGGGGCCACGAGCAGTACTTC	CASSFAGGHEQYF
once	TRBD1	TRBV2	TRBJ1-3	TGTGCCAGCACTACGGACAGGGAGGCTGGAAACACCATATATTTT	CASTTDREAGNTIYF
-	-	TRBV7-2	TRBJ1-2	TGTGCCAGCAGCTTCCCCGGGGTTGGTGGCTACACCTTC	CASSFPGVGGYTF
-	-	TRBV6-6	TRBJ2-5	TGTGCCAGCAGGGACGAGGGGCTGGGGGGAGAGACCCAGTACTTC	CASRDEGLGGETQYF
-	-	TRBV6-6	TRBJ1-2	TGTGCCAGCAGTTACCCCGGCAGGGGCTATGGCTACACCTTC	CASSYPGRGYGYTF
-	TRBD1	TRBV19	TRBJ1-2	TGTGCCAGTAGTGACAGGGGCAATGGCTACACCTTC	CASSDRGNGYTF
-	-	TRBV7-9	TRBJ1-1	TGTGCCAGCAGCTTACGACAGGCCATGAACACTGAAGCTTTCTTT	CASSLRQAMNTEAFF
-	TRBD1	TRBV6-6	TRBJ1-1	TGTGCCAGCAGTCCCGACAGGGCTCAAGTGAACACTGAAGCTTTCTTT	CASSPDRAQVNTEAFF
-	TRBD2	TRBV11-2	TRBJ2-5	TGTGCCAGCAGCTTAAGAGCGGGAGGAGGATTAGAGACCCAGTACTTC	CASSLRAGGGLETQYF
-	-	TRBV19	TRBJ1-5	TGTGCCAGTAGTATTCGAGGAGCGGAGGGGCTTGGGAATCAGCCCCAGCATTTT	CASSIRGAEGLGNQPQHF
-	TRBD2	TRBV6-6	TRBJ2-3	TGTGCCAGCAGTTCGGGACTAGCGGACACAGATACGCAGTATTTT	CASSSGLADTDTQYF